The 9 T cell receptor beta chains listed next were all sequenced from one sample in a study of response to subunit inactivated influenza vaccine. One entry per CDR3 protein, called by TCRdb with MiXCR from the RT-PCR reads. The sample lists about 480,000 distinct CDR3 sequences, about 25% occurring once. The specimen was CD4+ T cells sorted from PBMCs, collected roughly 5 days after vaccination. The origin of the receptors is a man between 50 and 59 years old who received an inactivated influenza vaccine.

This chain connects TRBV5-1 to TRBJ2-7; 9 nucleotides agree with TRBD1. V lost 5 bases, J lost 4 bases, and 13 bases stayed unmatched. The germline V gene has CDR1 SGHRS and CDR2 YFSETQ. The CDR3 runs 16 residues. The CDR3 sequence is CASSPPGQGNSYEQYF. The CDR3 DNA reads as TGCGCCAGCAGTCCCCCGGGACAGGGTAATTCGTACGAGCAGTACTTC.

The chain employs TRBV20-1 and TRBJ2-3, with 7 bases lining up with TRBD1. CDR3 length equals 14 residues. Germline CDR1 and CDR2: DFQATT and SNEGSKA (reference sequence). The ends lost 0 bases at V and 5 bases at J; junction bases unmatched: 5. This CDR3 reads CSARDEGGGDTQYF. In DNA, the CDR3 is TGCAGTGCTAGAGATGAAGGGGGCGGAGATACGCAGTATTTT.

This clonotype was picked up many times. The chain links TRBV30 to TRBJ1-5, with D possibly TRBD1 on 6 matching bases. Germline loops: CDR1 GTSNPN, CDR2 SVGIG (reference sequence). CDR3 size: 14 residues. The ends were cut back, 1 base at V and 4 bases at J, with 11 bases in the middle. CDR3: CAWSAGGLNQPQHF. CDR3 DNA sequence: TGTGCCTGGAGTGCCGGGGGCCTGAATCAGCCCCAGCATTTT. Full variable domain (rest looked up from reference TRBV30 and TRBJ1-5): SQTIHQWPATLVQPVGSPLSLECTVEGTSNPNLYWYRQAAGRGLQLLFYSVGIGQISSEVPQNLSASRPQDRQFILSSKKLLLSDSGFYLCAWSAGGLNQPQHFGDGTRLSIL.

The chain employs TRBV12-3 or TRBV12-4 and TRBJ2-4, with unresolved D. The CDR3 contains 16 residues. Trimming pared 4 bases from V and 0 bases from J, leaving 13 bases between. This CDR3 is CASSSVGLLAKNIQYF. The CDR3 DNA follows: TGTGCCAGCAGTTCGGTAGGGCTCCTAGCCAAAAACATTCAGTACTTC.

J is TRBJ1-1 and V is TRBV9; weak D call: TRBD1 (5 bases). The CDR3 is 14 residues long. Germline V gives CDR1 SGDLS, CDR2 YYNGEE. V lost 0 bases and J 1 base, leaving 7 bases between the germline ends. CDR3 residues: CASSVVDTNTEAFF. In DNA form, the CDR3 reads TGTGCCAGCAGCGTAGTGGACACGAACACTGAAGCTTTCTTT.

The chain carries TRBV7-2 and TRBJ2-1; 9 bases line up with TRBD2. The length of the CDR3 is 16 residues. Germline CDR1 SGHTA, CDR2 FQGNSA. Trimming removed 1 base from V and 5 bases from J; junction bases left unmatched: 6. The CDR3 sequence is CASSLGVGLAHNEQFF. CDR3 nucleotide sequence: TGTGCCAGCAGCTTAGGGGTGGGACTAGCCCACAATGAGCAGTTCTTC.

This clonotype appeared a few times. The chain joins TRBV20-1 to TRBJ2-1, with 13 bases identical to TRBD2. The CDR3 loop spans 15 amino acids. The junction had 4 bases not matched to a gene; V was cut back by 6 bases and J by 2 bases. CDR1 and CDR2 (germline): DFQATT, SNEGSKA (reference sequence). The CDR3 region is CSAQLAGGPYNEQFF. DNA for the CDR3: TGCAGTGCCCAACTAGCGGGAGGGCCCTACAATGAGCAGTTCTTC.

The chain employs TRBV7-3 and TRBJ2-1; possibly TRBD1 or TRBD2 for D (5 bases each). V was pared by 5 bases and J by 13 bases, with 18 bases between. Looked up from germline, CDR1 is SGHTA and CDR2 is FQGTGA. This CDR3 is 13 amino acids long. CDR3 sequence (DNA): TGTGCCAGCAGCCCCGAACGGGGCTGGTACCAGTTCTTC. Its translation: CASSPERGWYQFF.

This rearrangement joins TRBV7-9 to TRBJ2-1, with D perhaps assigned TRBD1 or TRBD2 (5 bases each). Germline loops: CDR1 SEHNR, CDR2 FQNEAQ (reference sequence). The V gene lost 7 bases and the J gene lost 2 bases, with 21 bases spanning the gap. The CDR3 sequence is 17 residues long. The CDR3 nucleotides are TGTGCCAGCACCTCGGGGCAGCTGAGGGCCCCCTACAATGAGCAGTTCTTC. Its translation: CASTSGQLRAPYNEQFF. Drawing the rest from reference TRBV7-9 and TRBJ2-1, the complete variable domain is DTGVSQNPRHKITKRGQNVTFRCDPISEHNRLYWYRQTLGQGPEFLTYFQNEAQLEKSRLLSDRFSAERPKGSFSTLEIQRTEQGDSAMYLCASTSGQLRAPYNEQFFGPGTRLTVL.